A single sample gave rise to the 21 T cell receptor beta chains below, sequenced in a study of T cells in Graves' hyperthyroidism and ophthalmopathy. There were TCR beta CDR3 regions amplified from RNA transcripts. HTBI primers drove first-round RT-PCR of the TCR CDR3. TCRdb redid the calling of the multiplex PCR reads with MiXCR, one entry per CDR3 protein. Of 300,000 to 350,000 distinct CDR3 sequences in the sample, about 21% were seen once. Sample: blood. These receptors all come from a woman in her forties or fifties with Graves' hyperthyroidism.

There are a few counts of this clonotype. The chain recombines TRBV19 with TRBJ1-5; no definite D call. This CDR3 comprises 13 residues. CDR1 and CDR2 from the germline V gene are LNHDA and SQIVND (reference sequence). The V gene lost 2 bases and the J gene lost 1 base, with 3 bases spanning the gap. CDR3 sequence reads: CASSITSNQPQHF. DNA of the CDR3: TGTGCCAGTAGTATAACCAGCAATCAGCCCCAGCATTTT.

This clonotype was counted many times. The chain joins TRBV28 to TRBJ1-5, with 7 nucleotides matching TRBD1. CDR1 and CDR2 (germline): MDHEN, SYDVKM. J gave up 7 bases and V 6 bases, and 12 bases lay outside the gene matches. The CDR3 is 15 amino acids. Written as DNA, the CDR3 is TGTGCCAGCAGGCCCATTCGACAGGGTAAACAGCCCCAGCATTTT. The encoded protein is CASRPIRQGKQPQHF.

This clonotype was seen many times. Here the CDR3 reads CASSSTGRNTEAFF. For the CDR3, the DNA is TGTGCCAGCTCATCGACAGGGCGAAACACTGAAGCTTTCTTT. The V gene is TRBV18, the J gene TRBJ1-1, with TRBD1 matching over 7 bases. With 5 bases clipped from V and 2 bases from J, the junction kept 5 bases outside the gene matches. The germline V gene encodes CDR1 KGHSH and CDR2 LQKENI. This CDR3 is built from 14 residues.

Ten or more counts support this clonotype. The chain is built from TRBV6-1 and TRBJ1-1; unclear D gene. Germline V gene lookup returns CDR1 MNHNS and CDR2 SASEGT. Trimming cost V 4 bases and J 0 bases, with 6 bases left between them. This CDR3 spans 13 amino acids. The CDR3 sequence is CASSVKVNTEAFF. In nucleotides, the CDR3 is TGTGCCAGCAGTGTGAAGGTGAACACTGAAGCTTTCTTT.

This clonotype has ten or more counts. CDR3 in amino acids: CASSHVPGLAGGPPYNEQFF. In nucleotides, the CDR3 is TGTGCCAGCAGTCACGTACCGGGACTAGCGGGAGGGCCCCCCTACAATGAGCAGTTCTTC. The J gene is TRBJ2-1, the V gene TRBV6-2 or TRBV6-3, with 16 positions matching TRBD2. V was pared by 5 bases and J by 2 bases, with 12 bases of the junction left unmatched. Germline V CDR1 and CDR2: MNHEY, SVGEGT. This CDR3 region has 20 residues.

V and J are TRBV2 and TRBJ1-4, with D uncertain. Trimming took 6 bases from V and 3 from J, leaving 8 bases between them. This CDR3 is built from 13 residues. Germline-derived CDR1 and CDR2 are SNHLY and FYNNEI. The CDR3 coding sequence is TGTGCCAGCAGGGGTTCGGCTAATGAAAAACTGTTTTTT. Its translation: CASRGSANEKLFF.

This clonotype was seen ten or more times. The CDR3 DNA follows: TGCAGCGTCCGGGGCGATACAGATACGCAGTATTTT. Protein: CSVRGDTDTQYF. The gene calls are TRBV29-1 and TRBJ2-3; D assignment may be TRBD1 or TRBD2 (5 bases each). This CDR3 contains 12 residues. CDR1 SQVTM and CDR2 ANQGSEA come from the germline V gene. Trimming removed 6 bases from V and 3 bases from J, with 10 bases in between.

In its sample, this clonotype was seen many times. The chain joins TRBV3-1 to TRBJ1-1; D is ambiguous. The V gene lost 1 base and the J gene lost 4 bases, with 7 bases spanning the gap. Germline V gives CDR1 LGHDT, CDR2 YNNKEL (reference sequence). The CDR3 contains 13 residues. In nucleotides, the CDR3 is TGTGCCAGCAGCCAAGGGACCACCACTGAAGCTTTCTTT. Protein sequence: CASSQGTTTEAFF. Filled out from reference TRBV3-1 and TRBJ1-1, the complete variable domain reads DTAVSQTPKYLVTQMGNDKSIKCEQNLGHDTMYWYKQDSKKFLKIMFSYNNKELIINETVPNRFSPKSPDKAHLNLHINSLELGDSAVYFCASSQGTTTEAFFGQGTRLTVV.

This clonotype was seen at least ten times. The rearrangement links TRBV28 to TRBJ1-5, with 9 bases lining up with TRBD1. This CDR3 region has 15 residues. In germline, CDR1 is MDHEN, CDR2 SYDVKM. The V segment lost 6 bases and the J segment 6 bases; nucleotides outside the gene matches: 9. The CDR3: CASSQTGGGSQPQHF. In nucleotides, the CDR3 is TGTGCCAGCAGCCAGACAGGGGGTGGGAGTCAGCCCCAGCATTTT.

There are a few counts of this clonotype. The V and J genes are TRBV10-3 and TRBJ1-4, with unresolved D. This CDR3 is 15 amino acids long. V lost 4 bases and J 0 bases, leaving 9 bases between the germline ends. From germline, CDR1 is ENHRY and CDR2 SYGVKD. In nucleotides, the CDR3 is TGTGCCATCAGTGTTCTTTGGGCAACTAATGAAAAACTGTTTTTT. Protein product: CAISVLWATNEKLFF.

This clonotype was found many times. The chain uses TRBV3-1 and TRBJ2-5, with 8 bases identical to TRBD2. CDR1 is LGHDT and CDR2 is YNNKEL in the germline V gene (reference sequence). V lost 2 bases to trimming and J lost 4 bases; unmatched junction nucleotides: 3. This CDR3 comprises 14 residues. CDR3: CASSQRGGLETQYF. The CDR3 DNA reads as TGTGCCAGCAGCCAACGGGGGGGTTTAGAGACCCAGTACTTC.

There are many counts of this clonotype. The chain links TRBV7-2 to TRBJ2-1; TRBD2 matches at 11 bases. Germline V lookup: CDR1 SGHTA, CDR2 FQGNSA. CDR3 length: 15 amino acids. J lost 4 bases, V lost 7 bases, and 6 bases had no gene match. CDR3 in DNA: TGTGCCAGCAAACTAACTAGCGGGGGATACAATGAGCAGTTCTTC. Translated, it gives CASKLTSGGYNEQFF. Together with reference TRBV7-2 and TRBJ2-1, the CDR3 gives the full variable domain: GAGVSQSPSNKVTEKGKDVELRCDPISGHTALYWYRQSLGQGLEFLIYFQGNSAPDKSGLPSDRFSAERTGGSVSTLTIQRTQQEDSAVYLCASKLTSGGYNEQFFGPGTRLTVL.

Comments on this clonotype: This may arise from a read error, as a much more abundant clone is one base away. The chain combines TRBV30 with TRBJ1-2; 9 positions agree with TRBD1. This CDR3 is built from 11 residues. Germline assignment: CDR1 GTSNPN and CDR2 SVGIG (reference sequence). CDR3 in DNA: TGTACTCGGGACAGGGCGGGCGGCTACACCTTC. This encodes CTRDRAGGYTF. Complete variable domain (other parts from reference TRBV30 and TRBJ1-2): SQTIHQWPATLVQPVGSPLSLECTVEGTSNPNLYWYRQAAGRGLQLLFYSVGIGQISSEVPQNLSASRPQDRQFILSSKKLLLSDSGFYLCTRDRAGGYTFGSGTRLTVV.

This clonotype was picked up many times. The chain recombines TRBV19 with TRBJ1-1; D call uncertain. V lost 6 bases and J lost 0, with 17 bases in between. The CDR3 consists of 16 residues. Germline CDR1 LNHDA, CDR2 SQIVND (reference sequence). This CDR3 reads CASSQSPPGMNTEAFF. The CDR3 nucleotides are TGTGCCAGTAGCCAATCACCTCCGGGGATGAACACTGAAGCTTTCTTT.

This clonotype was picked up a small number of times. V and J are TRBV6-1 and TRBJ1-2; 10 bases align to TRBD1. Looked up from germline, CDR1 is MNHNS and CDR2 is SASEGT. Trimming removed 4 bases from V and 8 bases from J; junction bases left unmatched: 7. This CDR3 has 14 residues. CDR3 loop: CASSGAGTGDGYTF. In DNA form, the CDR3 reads TGTGCCAGCAGTGGGGCCGGGACAGGGGACGGCTACACCTTC.

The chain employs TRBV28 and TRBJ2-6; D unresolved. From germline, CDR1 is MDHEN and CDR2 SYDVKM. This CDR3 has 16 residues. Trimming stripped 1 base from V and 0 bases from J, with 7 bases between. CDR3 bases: TGTGCCAGCAGTTTATTTGGTGCCTCTGGGGCCAACGTCCTGACTTTC. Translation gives CASSLFGASGANVLTF.

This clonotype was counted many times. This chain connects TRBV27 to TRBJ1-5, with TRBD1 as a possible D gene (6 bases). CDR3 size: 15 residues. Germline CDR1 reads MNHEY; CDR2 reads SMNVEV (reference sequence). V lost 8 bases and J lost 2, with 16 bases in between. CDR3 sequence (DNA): TGTGCCAGCCAGGCGGGGGCGCGGGGCAATCAGCCCCAGCATTTT. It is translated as CASQAGARGNQPQHF.

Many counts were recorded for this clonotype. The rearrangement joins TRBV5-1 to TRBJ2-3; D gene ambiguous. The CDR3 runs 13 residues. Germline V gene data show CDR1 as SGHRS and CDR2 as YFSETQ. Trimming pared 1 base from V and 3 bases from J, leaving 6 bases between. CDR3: CASSLRRTDTQYF. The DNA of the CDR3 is TGCGCCAGCAGCTTGCGCCGGACAGATACGCAGTATTTT.

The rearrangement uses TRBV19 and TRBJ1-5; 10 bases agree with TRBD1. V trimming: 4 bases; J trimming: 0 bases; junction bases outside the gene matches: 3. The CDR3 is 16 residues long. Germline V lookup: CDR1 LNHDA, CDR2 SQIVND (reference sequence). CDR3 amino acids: CASSKGQGTSNQPQHF. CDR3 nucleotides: TGTGCCAGTAGTAAGGGACAGGGGACTAGCAATCAGCCCCAGCATTTT.

For the CDR3, the DNA is TGTGCCAGCAGCCAAGACCCGCTGGGGGTACTACTGGGTACTAATGAAAAACTGTTTTTT. Translated, it gives CASSQDPLGVLLGTNEKLFF. The chain links TRBV14 to TRBJ1-4; possibly TRBD1 for D (5 bases). Trimming took 0 bases from V and 2 from J, leaving 22 bases between them. The CDR3 loop spans 20 amino acids. Germline loops: CDR1 SGHDN, CDR2 FVKESK.

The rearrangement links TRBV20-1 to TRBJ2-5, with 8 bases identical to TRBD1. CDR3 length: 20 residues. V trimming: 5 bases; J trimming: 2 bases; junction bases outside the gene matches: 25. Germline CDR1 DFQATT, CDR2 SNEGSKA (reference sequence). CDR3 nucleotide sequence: TGCAGTGCTGGGAATCCGTGGACAGGGAACGTCGAGTTGAATCAAGAGACCCAGTACTTC. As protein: CSAGNPWTGNVELNQETQYF.